The T cell receptor beta chain under discussion was sequenced for a study of shared T cell receptors in the human thymus (dated by TCRdb to about 2021). Some background on the complete study: The study examined how the human thymus generates shared, self-reactive T-cell receptor alpha chains.

A word on this clone: No cognate antigen has been identified for it. No base quality information exists; no much larger clone differs at one position.

The library was made by the immunoSEQ multiplex PCR assay. TCRdb's version of the immuneACCESS table is confined to in-frame rearrangements and falls short of the full clone set. An unresolved V gene accounts for under half of the shortfall where checked; the remainder is of unknown origin. This sample comprises some 660,000 clones, about 90% of them detected only once. The ten top clones hold 0.0094% of the sample. CDR3 length: 17 amino acids, cysteine to phenylalanine. Solely the CDR3 DNA is kept, with 51 bases framed from the first base. The CDR1 and CDR2 encoded by the germline V gene are MDHEN and SYDVKM. Trimming takes 2 bases from V and 13 bases from J, and the germline ends sit 24 bases apart. The data also belong to a second study, concerning human thymus T cells. The second study, in turn, reports: The donors were immunologically healthy infants in Finland who had open corrective cardiac surgery for congenital heart defects. Thymus tissue was collected as surgical resects that were removed during corrective cardiac surgery. Usage of V and J gene segments appeared to be biased in both the thymic and the peripheral blood repertoires. The related research found that thymic TCR repertoires overlapped highly between unrelated individuals. TCR alpha and beta repertoires from about 8 infant thymus samples and a few related peripheral blood samples were characterized in the study. Donor ages ranged from roughly 7 to 250 days, and the cohort comprised about six male and a couple of female infants. After being mechanically released from the tissue, thymocytes were kept at -70 degrees C in pellets of about 9-32 million cells. A QIAsymphony instrument was used to extract genomic DNA from frozen cell pellets. The immunoSEQ multiplex PCR assay was used to amplify the TCRB and TCRAD loci from a standardized quantity of quality-controlled genomic DNA. The amplicons covered the V(D)J region and were long enough to include the CDR3 and to identify the V and J genes. The amplicons were sequenced on an Illumina platform via the commercial immunoSEQ service. Primer bias and sequencing errors were corrected as previously described, and TCRAD and TCRB were defined on the basis of the IMGT database. immunoSEQ Analyzer 3.0 and VDJTools were used for repertoire analysis, which covered basic statistics, V/J segment usage, diversity estimates, rarefaction and pairwise overlap. Chao1, ChaoE, Efron-Thisted, Shannon and inverse Simpson indices were used to estimate diversity, which was also estimated on datasets down-sampled to the smallest sample. Repertoire overlap was assessed by strict matching of CDR3 nucleotide sequence, V gene and J gene, and clustering was done by Jaccard-based multidimensional scaling. On average, thymus samples gave 750,000 to 950,000 unique TCRB clonotypes, whereas blood samples gave about 84,000.

Sample: thymocytes. This receptor was taken from a boy younger than two with a congenital heart defect. Donor details come from another sample of the same person, matched by shared clones. The chain employs TRBV28 and TRBJ1-6; TRBD1 is a weak D gene call, 5 bases matching. The DNA sequence reads TGTGCCAGCAGTTTAAACCGGGGGACGGGCACTGGTTGTCCCCTCCACTTT. It translates to CASSLNRGTGTGCPLHF. Supplemented by the reference TRBV28 and TRBJ1-6 proteins around the CDR3, the complete variable domain is DVKVTQSSRYLVKRTGEKVFLECVQDMDHENMFWYRQDPGLGLRLIYFSYDVKMKEKGDIPEGYSVSREKKERFSLILESASTNQTSMYLCASSLNRGTGTGCPLHFGNGTRLTVT.